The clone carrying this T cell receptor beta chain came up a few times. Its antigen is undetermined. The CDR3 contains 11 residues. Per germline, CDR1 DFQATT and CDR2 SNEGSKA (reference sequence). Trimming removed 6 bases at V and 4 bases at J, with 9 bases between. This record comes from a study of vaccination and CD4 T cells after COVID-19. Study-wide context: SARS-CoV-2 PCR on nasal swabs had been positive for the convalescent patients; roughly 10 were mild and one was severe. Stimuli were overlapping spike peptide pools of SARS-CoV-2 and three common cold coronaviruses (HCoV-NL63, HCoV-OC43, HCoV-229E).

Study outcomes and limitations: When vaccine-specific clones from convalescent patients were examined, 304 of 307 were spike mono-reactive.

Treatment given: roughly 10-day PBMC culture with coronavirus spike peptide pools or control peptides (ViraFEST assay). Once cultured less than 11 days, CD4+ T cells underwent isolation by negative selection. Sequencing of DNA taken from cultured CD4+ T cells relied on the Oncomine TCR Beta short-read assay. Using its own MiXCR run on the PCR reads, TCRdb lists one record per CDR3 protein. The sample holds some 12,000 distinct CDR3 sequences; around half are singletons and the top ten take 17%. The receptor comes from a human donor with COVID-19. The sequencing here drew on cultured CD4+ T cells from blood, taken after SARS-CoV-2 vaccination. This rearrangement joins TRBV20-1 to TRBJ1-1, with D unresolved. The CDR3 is CSASQPTEAFF. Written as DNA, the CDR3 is TGCAGTGCCAGTCAGCCCACTGAAGCTTTCTTT.